Listed below are T cell receptor beta chains from one sample, sequenced in a study of human T cells and chemical hapten exposure. TCRdb re-called the RACE reads through MiXCR, storing one row per CDR3 protein. The data show some 180,000 distinct CDR3 sequences, about 22% seen once. This specimen consisted of whole blood, obtained in connection with sensitization to the hapten diphenylcyclopropenone (DPC). The receptors shown here come from a woman aged 45-60 years with alopecia areata. Some clones in this sample may be carry-over from other donors' samples. CDR3s include the opening cysteine and the closing phenylalanine or tryptophan. A D gene is named only where the DNA matches it firmly.

CDR3 protein | J gene | D gene | V gene
CSVEESGRSNGYTF | TRBJ1-2 | NA | TRBV29-1
CATSSSAGGSDTQYF | TRBJ2-3 | TRBD2 | TRBV24-1
CSASALAGNEQYF | TRBJ2-7 | TRBD2 | TRBV20-1
CSALDGTYEQYF | TRBJ2-7 | NA | TRBV29-1
CASSQGASREAFF | TRBJ1-1 | NA | TRBV4-1
CASSYSGTVEKLFF | TRBJ1-4 | TRBD1 | TRBV6-5
CASSPGFGNQPQHF | TRBJ1-5 | NA | TRBV27
CASAPTVMKGEAFF | TRBJ1-1 | NA | TRBV6-5
CASSDRHSFYEQYF | TRBJ2-7 | NA | TRBV7-9
CACSTRSQETQYF | TRBJ2-5 | NA | TRBV7-2
CASSYSGLSYEQYF | TRBJ2-7 | NA | TRBV7-9
CASSLSIVPSKEPQHF | TRBJ1-5 | NA | TRBV19
CSAGPPAGGSYEQYF | TRBJ2-7 | TRBD2 | TRBV20-1
CASSLQGRFGNQPQHF | TRBJ1-5 | TRBD1 | TRBV5-6
CASSLDRQEYTEAFF | TRBJ1-1 | NA | TRBV7-6
CASSPVLGDSPLHF | TRBJ1-6 | NA | TRBV27
CASSQAAGEALHF | TRBJ1-6 | NA | TRBV14
CASSYGDLVPGNTIYF | TRBJ1-3 | NA | TRBV6-5
CASSAFFLRESYEQYF | TRBJ2-7 | TRBD2 | TRBV2
CASSLQFGTDTQYF | TRBJ2-3 | NA | TRBV27
CASSPEGVAGELFF | TRBJ2-2 | NA | TRBV5-1
CASSRQTGTFEAFF | TRBJ1-1 | TRBD1 | TRBV4-2
CASSRELQETQYF | TRBJ2-5 | NA | TRBV18
CASSEALMLQYF | TRBJ2-7 | NA | TRBV2
CASSGAGASYEQYF | TRBJ2-7 | NA | TRBV27
CASRIQANTEAFF | TRBJ1-1 | NA | TRBV19
CSVARGRGQPQHF | TRBJ1-5 | TRBD1 | TRBV29-1
CASSAGTSGSFGEQYF | TRBJ2-7 | TRBD2 | TRBV10-2
CASSLYRRAGGRGSPNEQFF | TRBJ2-1 | TRBD2 | TRBV13
CASSGFKAAGTGELFF | TRBJ2-2 | NA | TRBV9
CASSGGPHRGRETEAFF | TRBJ1-1 | TRBD1 | TRBV10-2